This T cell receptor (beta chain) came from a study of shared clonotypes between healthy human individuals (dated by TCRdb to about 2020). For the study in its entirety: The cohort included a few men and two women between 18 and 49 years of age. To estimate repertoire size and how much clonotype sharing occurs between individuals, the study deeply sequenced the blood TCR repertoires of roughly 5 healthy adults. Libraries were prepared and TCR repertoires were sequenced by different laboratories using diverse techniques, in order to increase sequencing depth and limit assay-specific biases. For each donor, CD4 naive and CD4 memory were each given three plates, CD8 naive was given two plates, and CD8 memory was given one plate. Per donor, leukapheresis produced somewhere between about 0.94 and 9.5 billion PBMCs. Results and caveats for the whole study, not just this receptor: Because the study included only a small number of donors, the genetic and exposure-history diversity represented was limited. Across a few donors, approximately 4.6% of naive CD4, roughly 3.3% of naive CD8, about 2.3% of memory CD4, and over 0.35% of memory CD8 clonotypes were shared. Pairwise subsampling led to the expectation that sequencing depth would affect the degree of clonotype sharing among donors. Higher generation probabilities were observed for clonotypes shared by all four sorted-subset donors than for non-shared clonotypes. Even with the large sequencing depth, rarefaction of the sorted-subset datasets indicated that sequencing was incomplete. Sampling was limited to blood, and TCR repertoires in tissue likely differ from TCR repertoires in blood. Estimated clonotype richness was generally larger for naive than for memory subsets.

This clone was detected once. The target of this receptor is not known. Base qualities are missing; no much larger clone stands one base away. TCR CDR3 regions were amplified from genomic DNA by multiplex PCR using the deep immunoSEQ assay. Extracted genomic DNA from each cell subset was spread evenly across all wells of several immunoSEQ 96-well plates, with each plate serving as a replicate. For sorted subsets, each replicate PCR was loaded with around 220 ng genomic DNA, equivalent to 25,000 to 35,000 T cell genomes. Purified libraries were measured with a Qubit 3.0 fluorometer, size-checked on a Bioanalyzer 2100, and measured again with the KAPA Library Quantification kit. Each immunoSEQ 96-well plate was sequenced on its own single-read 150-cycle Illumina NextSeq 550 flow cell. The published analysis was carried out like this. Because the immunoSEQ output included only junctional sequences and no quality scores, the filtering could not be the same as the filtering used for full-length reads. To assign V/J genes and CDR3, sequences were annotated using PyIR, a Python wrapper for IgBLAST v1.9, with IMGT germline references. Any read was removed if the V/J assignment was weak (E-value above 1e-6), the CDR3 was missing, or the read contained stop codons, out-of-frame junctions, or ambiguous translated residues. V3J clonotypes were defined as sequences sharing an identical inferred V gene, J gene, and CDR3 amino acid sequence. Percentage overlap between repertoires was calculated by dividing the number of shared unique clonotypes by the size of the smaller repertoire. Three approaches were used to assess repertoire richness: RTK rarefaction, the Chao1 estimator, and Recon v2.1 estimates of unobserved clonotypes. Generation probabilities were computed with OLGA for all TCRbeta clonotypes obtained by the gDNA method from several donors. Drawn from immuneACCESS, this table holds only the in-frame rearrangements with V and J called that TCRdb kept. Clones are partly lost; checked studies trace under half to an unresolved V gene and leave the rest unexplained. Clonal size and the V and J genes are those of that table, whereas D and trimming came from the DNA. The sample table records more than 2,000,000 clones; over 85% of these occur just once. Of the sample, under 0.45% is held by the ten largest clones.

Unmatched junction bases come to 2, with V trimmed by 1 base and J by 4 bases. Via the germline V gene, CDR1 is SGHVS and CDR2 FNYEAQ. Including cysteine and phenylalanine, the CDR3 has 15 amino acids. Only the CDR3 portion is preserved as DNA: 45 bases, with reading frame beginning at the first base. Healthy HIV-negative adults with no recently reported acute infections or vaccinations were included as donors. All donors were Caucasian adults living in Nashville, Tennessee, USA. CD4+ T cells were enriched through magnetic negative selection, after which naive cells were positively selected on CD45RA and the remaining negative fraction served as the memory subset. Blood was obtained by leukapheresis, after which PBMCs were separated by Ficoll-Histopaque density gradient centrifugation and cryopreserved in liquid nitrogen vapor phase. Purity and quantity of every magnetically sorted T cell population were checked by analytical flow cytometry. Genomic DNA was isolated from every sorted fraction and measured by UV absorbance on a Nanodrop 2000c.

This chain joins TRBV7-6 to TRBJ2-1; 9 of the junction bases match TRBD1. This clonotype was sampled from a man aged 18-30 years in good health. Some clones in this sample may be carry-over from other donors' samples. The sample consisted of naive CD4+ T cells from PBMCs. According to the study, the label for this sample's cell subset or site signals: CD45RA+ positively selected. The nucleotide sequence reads TGTGCCAGCAGCTTAGGGACAGGGGAGTACAATGAGCAGTTCTTC. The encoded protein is CASSLGTGEYNEQFF. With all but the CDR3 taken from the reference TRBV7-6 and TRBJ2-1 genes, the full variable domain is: GAGVSQSPRYKVTKRGQDVALRCDPISGHVSLYWYRQALGQGPEFLTYFNYEAQQDKSGLPNDRFSAERPEGSISTLTIQRTEQRDSAMYRCASSLGTGEYNEQFFGPGTRLTVL.